The T cell receptor beta chain described here comes from a study of quantifying T cell responses using KT2 cells. Study-wide background: Reverse transcription used primers in the TCR alpha and beta constant regions. The second PCR was a qPCR stopped at a predetermined fluorescence threshold. The T4 ligation step was estimated to exceed 9% efficiency under optimum conditions.

KT2, a clone with a known TCR, was spiked into unfractionated PBMC. KT2 cells were mixed with fixed PBMC numbers at varying ratios. This CDR3 comprises 14 residues. Per germline, CDR1 ENHRY and CDR2 SYGVKD. V lost 6 bases to trimming and J lost 6 bases, with 15 bases between them. This clonotype was detected only a few times. An oligo carrying a UMI was ligated to the cDNA 3' end. An equimolar mix of RC1.1 and RC1.2 primed the beta chain across TRBC1 and TRBC2. TCRdb analysed the UMI-ligation and nested PCR reads with MiXCR anew, one entry per CDR3 protein. The sample comprises around 44,000 distinct CDR3 sequences, over 15% of which are singletons, and roughly 44% rests with the top ten.

The chain carries TRBV10-3 and TRBJ2-1; tentatively, D is TRBD2 (6 bases). The TCR was taken from a human donor. The material sequenced was PBMCs spiked with cells of the T cell clone KT2. The CDR3 nucleotides read TGTGCCATCAGGGGGACTTCCGGAGTCAATGAGCAGTTCTTC. Its protein product is CAIRGTSGVNEQFF.